This T cell receptor beta chain was obtained from a study of T cell repertoires in cytomegalovirus infection. The study's findings and limits: Predominance within the ex vivo response was attributable to HLA-C-restricted CMV-specific TCR beta clonotypes.

This clonotype was detected ten times or more. Its specificity is unknown. The CDR3 is made up of 14 amino acids. Germline lookup yields CDR1 SGHTA and CDR2 FQGNSA. Between the trimmed V and J ends, which lost 3 bases and 0 bases, there was a span of 7 bases. TCRdb processed the reads anew with MiXCR; each CDR3 protein has one entry. The sample records hundreds of thousands of distinct CDR3 sequences, approximately 18% being singletons. Material: PBMCs. This TCR came from a human donor in good health (CMV status not recorded). Some clones in this sample may be carry-over from other donors' samples. The chain joins TRBV7-2 to TRBJ2-3, with D uncertain. This CDR3 is CASSFVASTDTQYF. The CDR3 nucleotides are TGTGCCAGCAGCTTCGTCGCTAGCACAGATACGCAGTATTTT.